This T cell receptor beta chain came from a study of blood T cell repertoires in COVID-19. Study-wide background: Both acute and convalescent COVID-19 samples were obtained from the United States, Italy and Spain.

In the authors' workflow: By means of reference gene primer amplification, nucleated cell counts were estimated. Profiling relied on immunoSEQ multiplex PCR, and the TCRdb table lists in-frame clones only, not all of them. Clone size and the V and J calls come from that table; the DNA yielded D and trimming. The sample lists around 130,000 clones, around 77% occurring once. This CDR3 is built from 16 residues. Per the germline V gene, CDR1 is SGHAT and CDR2 is FQNNGV. Trimming removed 2 bases from V and 2 bases from J, with 10 bases in between. Sequencing was performed on peripheral blood. The chain couples TRBV11-2 to TRBJ2-6; tentatively, D is TRBD1 (5 bases). This receptor was obtained from a man in his fifties or sixties with active or convalescent COVID-19. CDR3 sequence: CASSLRGAPGANVLTF. CDR3 bases: TGTGCCAGCAGCTTAAGGGGTGCCCCTGGGGCCAACGTCCTGACTTTC.